Shown below are 5 T cell receptor beta chains from a single sample sequenced in a study of T cells in Graves' hyperthyroidism and ophthalmopathy. RNA transcripts were the template for amplifying TCR beta CDR3 regions. The TCR CDR3 first-round RT-PCR relied on the HTBI primer set. MiXCR was run by TCRdb on the multiplex PCR reads, yielding one entry per CDR3 protein. The sample lists about half a million distinct CDR3 sequences, under 25% seen once, with less than 65% in the top ten. Material: blood. These receptors were taken from an older woman with Graves' ophthalmopathy.

Concerning this clonotype: A much larger clone differs from this one at a single base, so this may be a read error. V usage is TRBV27 and J usage is TRBJ2-1; weak D call: TRBD2 (5 bases). Trimming cost V 5 bases and J 3 bases, with 11 bases left between them. This CDR3 has 14 residues. Germline V gene sequence: CDR1 MNHEY, CDR2 SMNVEV (reference sequence). The CDR3 protein is CASSRTRSYNEQFF. DNA of the CDR3: TGTGCCAGCAGTCGTACTAGGAGCTACAATGAGCAGTTCTTC.

In this sample, this clonotype turned up many times. The gene calls are TRBV28 and TRBJ2-7, with D possibly being TRBD1 (6 bases). The CDR3 is made up of 16 amino acids. The V end was cut by 4 bases, the J end by 0 bases, with 16 bases between. Germline V CDR1 and CDR2: MDHEN, SYDVKM. The DNA for the CDR3 is TGTGCCAGCAGTTCCGCCGGGACATCGAGCTCCTACGAGCAGTACTTC. This codes for CASSSAGTSSSYEQYF. Based on the CDR3 plus reference TRBV28 and TRBJ2-7, the full variable domain is DVKVTQSSRYLVKRTGEKVFLECVQDMDHENMFWYRQDPGLGLRLIYFSYDVKMKEKGDIPEGYSVSREKKERFSLILESASTNQTSMYLCASSSAGTSSSYEQYFGPGTRLTVT.

This chain joins TRBV10-3 and TRBJ2-1; D is perhaps TRBD1 or TRBD2 (5 bases each). The CDR3 is made up of 14 amino acids. Trimming stripped 3 bases from V and 7 bases from J, with 13 bases between. Per germline, CDR1 ENHRY and CDR2 SYGVKD. CDR3 coding DNA: TGTGCCATCAGTGATCAGGGTAGCGCGAATGAGCAGTTCTTC. It codes for CAISDQGSANEQFF.

This clonotype occurred a few times. The chain employs TRBV3-1 and TRBJ1-6; D not certain. The CDR3 spans 16 residues. V was pared by 2 bases and J by 2 bases, with 10 bases between. Germline V CDR1 and CDR2: LGHDT, YNNKEL (reference sequence). The DNA for the CDR3 is TGTGCCAGCAGCCAACTAGCCGACCCCTATAATTCACCCCTCCACTTT. Translated, it gives CASSQLADPYNSPLHF.

This clonotype was counted at least ten times. The V call is TRBV3-1, the J call TRBJ1-4; D remains ambiguous. Trimming removed 4 bases at V and 5 bases at J, with 5 bases between. The germline V gene has CDR1 LGHDT and CDR2 YNNKEL (reference sequence). This CDR3 comprises 12 residues. CDR3 DNA sequence: TGTGCCAGCAGCCGACCCAATGAAAAACTGTTTTTT. Translated, it gives CASSRPNEKLFF.